This T cell receptor (beta chain) was profiled in a study of cytotoxic CD8 clonotypes in ibrutinib-treated CLL. The germline CDR1 and CDR2 sequences are MNHNS and SASEGT. V shed 7 bases and J shed 6 bases, with 18 bases lying between them. The CDR3 sequence is 14 residues long. Sequenced by immunoSEQ multiplex PCR; TCRdb stores in-frame clones only, minus some. Seen here are around 20,000 clones, 81% observed once, and the top ten hold under 7%. Sequencing used PBMCs, obtained before ibrutinib treatment. The rearrangement joins TRBV6-1 to TRBJ1-2; D is possibly TRBD1 (6 bases). The receptor's source is a human donor with chronic lymphocytic leukemia. CDR3 amino acids: CASTEGYRADGYTF. Here the CDR3 DNA reads TGTGCCAGCACCGAAGGGTACAGGGCGGATGGCTACACCTTC.